Below are 5 T cell receptor beta chains sequenced from a single sample in a study of CD8 T cells in Susac syndrome. The authors reverse transcribed about 0.5 to 1 ug RNA with random hexamers. TCRdb itself ran the immunoSEQ multiplex PCR reads through MiXCR, one entry per CDR3 protein. Of more than 100,000 distinct CDR3 sequences detected, more than 90% appear once; the ten largest clones hold more than 0.095%. Sequencing was carried out using CD4+ T cells from PBMCs. These receptors originate from a human donor in good health.

This chain joins TRBV28 and TRBJ2-1, with 14 bases fitting TRBD2. CDR1 and CDR2 from the germline V gene are MDHEN and SYDVKM. V lost 4 bases, J lost 9 bases, and 5 bases stayed unmatched. The CDR3 extends over 15 amino acids. CDR3 bases: TGTGCCAGCAGTTCCGGGACTAGCGGGAGATTTGAGCAGTTCTTC. This codes for CASSSGTSGRFEQFF. Variable domain in full (rest from reference TRBV28 and TRBJ2-1): DVKVTQSSRYLVKRTGEKVFLECVQDMDHENMFWYRQDPGLGLRLIYFSYDVKMKEKGDIPEGYSVSREKKERFSLILESASTNQTSMYLCASSSGTSGRFEQFFGPGTRLTVL.

The chain employs TRBV15 and TRBJ1-5; 11 nucleotides align to TRBD1. The germline V gene encodes CDR1 LNHNV and CDR2 YYDKDF (reference sequence). The CDR3 length is 17 residues. V lost 4 bases and J lost 7; bases outside the gene matches: 12. The CDR3 sequence is CATSTTRTGGAGQPQHF. In DNA form, the CDR3 reads TGTGCCACCAGCACCACTAGGACAGGGGGCGCCGGACAGCCCCAGCATTTT.

This chain uses TRBV27 with TRBJ2-7; TRBD2 matches at 10 bases. CDR1 and CDR2 (germline): MNHEY, SMNVEV (reference sequence). With V trimmed by 5 bases and J by 4 bases, 11 bases remained unmatched. CDR3 length: 16 residues. This CDR3 is CASSAIPGTSVYEQYF. The CDR3 coding sequence is TGTGCCAGCAGTGCCATTCCCGGGACTAGCGTATACGAGCAGTACTTC.

This chain links TRBV7-9 with TRBJ1-3; tentatively, D is TRBD1 (5 bases). The ends were cut back, 7 bases at V and 0 bases at J, with 13 bases in the middle. The CDR3 has 15 amino acids. Germline V gene sequence: CDR1 SEHNR, CDR2 FQNEAQ (reference sequence). CDR3 in amino acids: CASTFGTYSGNTIYF. The CDR3 DNA reads TGTGCCAGCACCTTCGGGACTTACTCTGGAAACACCATATATTTT. The full variable domain, its missing parts supplied by reference TRBV7-9 and TRBJ1-3, is DTGVSQNPRHKITKRGQNVTFRCDPISEHNRLYWYRQTLGQGPEFLTYFQNEAQLEKSRLLSDRFSAERPKGSFSTLEIQRTEQGDSAMYLCASTFGTYSGNTIYFGEGSWLTVV.

This chain uses TRBV29-1 with TRBJ1-1; D is uncertain. In germline, CDR1 is SQVTM, CDR2 ANQGSEA. V was cut by 5 bases and J by 5 bases, with 6 bases left in between. This CDR3 region has 10 residues. The CDR3 nucleotides are TGCAGCGTTAGGAATACTGAAGCTTTCTTT. Translating it yields CSVRNTEAFF.